Each of the 7 T cell receptor beta chains below was sequenced from the same sample in a study of Graves' ophthalmopathy and Graves' hyperthyroidism. Amplified TCR beta CDR3 regions were obtained using RNA transcripts as template. An initial RT-PCR round employing HTBI primers preceded a second-round multiplex PCR. TCRdb reanalysed the multiplex PCR reads using MiXCR and keeps one entry per CDR3 protein. Of 600,000 to 700,000 distinct CDR3 sequences in the sample, 35% to 50% were seen once. The sample consisted of peripheral blood. These receptors came from an adult man with Graves' ophthalmopathy.

V is TRBV6-6 and J is TRBJ2-2; D assignment may be TRBD1 or TRBD2 (5 bases each). There are 13 residues in the CDR3. V was clipped by 6 bases and J by 3 bases, with 8 bases between them. CDR1 is MNHNY and CDR2 is SVGAGI in the germline V gene (reference sequence). The CDR3: CASSMGDTGELFF. The CDR3 DNA reads TGTGCCAGCAGCATGGGGGACACCGGGGAGCTGTTTTTT.

Ten or more counts support this clonotype. Mismatch with germline at one junction end may stem from a read error. The V and J genes are TRBV5-1 and TRBJ2-5, with TRBD2 matching over 12 bases. CDR1 is SGHRS and CDR2 is YFSETQ in the germline V gene. The length of the CDR3 is 15 residues. In DNA, the CDR3 is TGTGCCAGCAGCGCCACTAGCGGGGGGCAAGAGACCCAGTACTTC. Encoded protein: CASSATSGGQETQYF.

The chain couples TRBV19 to TRBJ2-3; no firm D call. V was clipped by 4 bases and J by 2 bases, with 10 bases between them. Germline values: CDR1 LNHDA, CDR2 SQIVND (reference sequence). CDR3 length: 14 amino acids. Here the CDR3 DNA reads TGTGCCAGTAGTAAGGCCAGAAACACAGATACGCAGTATTTT. Amino acids: CASSKARNTDTQYF.

This clonotype came up many times. V usage is TRBV5-5 and J usage is TRBJ2-7, with a tentative D call TRBD2 (5 bases). V gave up 4 bases and J gave up 3 bases, with 11 bases separating them. Germline V gives CDR1 SGHKS, CDR2 YYEKEE (reference sequence). The CDR3 length is 13 residues. CDR3 loop: CASSPAGDYEQYF. CDR3 DNA sequence: TGTGCCAGCAGCCCCGCGGGTGACTACGAGCAGTACTTC.

The chain couples TRBV20-1 to TRBJ1-6, with D hard to call. Trimming left V 3 bases short and J 10 bases short, with 7 bases between. Looked up from germline, CDR1 is DFQATT and CDR2 is SNEGSKA (reference sequence). The CDR3 length is 11 residues. The CDR3 is CSASVPSPLHF. CDR3 DNA sequence: TGCAGTGCTAGCGTTCCCTCACCCCTCCACTTT.

This clonotype was picked up many times. This chain connects TRBV5-1 to TRBJ2-2; no definite D call. Germline CDR1 SGHRS, CDR2 YFSETQ. CDR3 length: 15 amino acids. Deletions cut 0 bases from V and 4 bases from J, with 10 bases between. CDR3 protein: CASSLGGGVTGELFF. CDR3 in DNA: TGCGCCAGCAGCTTGGGAGGCGGAGTCACCGGGGAGCTGTTTTTT.

The chain employs TRBV29-1 and TRBJ1-2; D gene unclear. CDR1 and CDR2 from the germline V gene are SQVTM and ANQGSEA. V lost 7 bases and J 4 bases, leaving 13 bases between the germline ends. The CDR3 extends over 12 amino acids. DNA for the CDR3: TGCAGCGCCCTCGGCCTAGGCTATGGCTACACCTTC. This translates into CSALGLGYGYTF.